Described below is a single T cell receptor (beta chain) sequence and its context. As yet, its antigen is unknown. Listed TCR primers, together with previously described methods, were used for the bulk TCR libraries. Using its own MiXCR run on the PCR reads, TCRdb lists one record per CDR3 protein. This repertoire shows 550,000 to 750,000 distinct CDR3 sequences, just under 20% found once; its top ten account for roughly 0.9%. Trimming removed 3 bases from V and 3 bases from J, with 12 bases in between. The CDR3 covers 15 residues. The data were obtained in a study of molecular identifiers for immune sequencing clone quantification. Study results and caveats: Clones that exceeded 20 RNA copies held over 98% of effector molecules, yet under 1% in naive cells. Jurkat TCR RNA from one cell was spiked into about a million naive cells, and it was reportedly detectable there.

Sequencing input: naive CD8+ T cells from blood, with Jurkat cell RNA spiked in. The subset: FACS-sorted CD8+CD4-CCR7+CD45RA+ naive T cells. This chain connects TRBV12-3 or TRBV12-4 to TRBJ1-3, with D perhaps TRBD1 (5 bases). This clonotype was obtained from a human donor in good health. Some libraries in this study had Jurkat cell RNA spiked in. The CDR3 protein is CASSFPGLGGNTIYF. The CDR3 DNA reads as TGTGCCAGCAGTTTCCCGGGGCTGGGTGGAAACACCATATATTTT.